Given below is one T cell receptor (beta chain) in context. This sample is drawn from a study of blood T cell repertoires in COVID-19. The CDR3 loop spans 17 amino acids. CDR1 is MNHNY and CDR2 is SVGAGI in the germline V gene (reference sequence). Unmatched junction bases numbered 17, after V lost 5 bases and J lost 8 bases. TCRdb's copy holds only in-frame clones and misses some; the assay was immunoSEQ multiplex PCR. This repertoire shows 150,000 to 200,000 clones, 83% found once; its top ten account for around 4.8%. The sample consisted of PBMCs or T cells enriched from blood (not recorded which). This chain links TRBV6-6 with TRBJ1-4; TRBD1 aligns across 7 bases. The clonotype originates from a woman in her forties or fifties who had recovered from COVID-19. The CDR3 sequence is CASSPQGGTSWGEKLFF. CDR3 bases: TGTGCCAGCAGTCCCCAGGGGGGAACTAGCTGGGGCGAAAAACTGTTTTTT.